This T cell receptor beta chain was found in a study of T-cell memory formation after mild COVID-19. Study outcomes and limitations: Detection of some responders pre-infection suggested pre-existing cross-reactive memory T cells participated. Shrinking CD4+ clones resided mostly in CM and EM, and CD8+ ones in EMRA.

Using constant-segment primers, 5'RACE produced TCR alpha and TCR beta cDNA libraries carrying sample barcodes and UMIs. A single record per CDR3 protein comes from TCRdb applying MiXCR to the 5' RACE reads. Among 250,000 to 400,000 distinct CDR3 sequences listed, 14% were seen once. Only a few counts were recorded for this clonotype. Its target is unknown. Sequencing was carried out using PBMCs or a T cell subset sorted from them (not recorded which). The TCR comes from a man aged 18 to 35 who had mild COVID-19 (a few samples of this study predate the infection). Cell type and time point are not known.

This CDR3 is CASGGSRKLTDTQYF. The CDR3 nucleotides are TGTGCCAGCGGGGGTTCTCGAAAACTCACAGATACGCAGTATTTT. The gene calls are TRBV12-3 or TRBV12-4 and TRBJ2-3; D tentatively reads TRBD1 or TRBD2 (5 bases each). The V end was cut by 8 bases, the J end by 2 bases, with 17 bases between. The CDR3 is made up of 15 amino acids.